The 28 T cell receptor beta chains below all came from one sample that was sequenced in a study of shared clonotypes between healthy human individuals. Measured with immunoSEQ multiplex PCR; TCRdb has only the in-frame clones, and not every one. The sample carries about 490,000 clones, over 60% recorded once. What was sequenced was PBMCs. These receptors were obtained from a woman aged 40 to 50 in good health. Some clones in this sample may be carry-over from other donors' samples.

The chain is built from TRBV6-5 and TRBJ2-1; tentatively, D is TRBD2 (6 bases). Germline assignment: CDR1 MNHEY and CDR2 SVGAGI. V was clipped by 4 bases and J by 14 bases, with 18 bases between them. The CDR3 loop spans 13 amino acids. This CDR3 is CASSFQPLGEEFF. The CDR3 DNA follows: TGTGCCAGCAGTTTCCAGCCTTTAGGGGAGGAGTTCTTC.

The CDR3 DNA follows: TGTGCCAGCAGCCAATGGGGTGCGGGAGGGATGCCAGATACGCAGTATTTT. Protein sequence: CASSQWGAGGMPDTQYF. The gene calls are TRBV11-2 and TRBJ2-3; the match to TRBD2 covers 9 bases. V lost 5 bases and J lost 4; bases outside the gene matches: 13. This CDR3 has 17 amino acids. Germline assignment: CDR1 SGHAT and CDR2 FQNNGV.

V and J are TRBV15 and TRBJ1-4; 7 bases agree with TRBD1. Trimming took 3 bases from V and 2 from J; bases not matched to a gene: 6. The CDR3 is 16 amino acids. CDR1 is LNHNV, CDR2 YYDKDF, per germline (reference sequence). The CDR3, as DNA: TGTGCCACCAGCAGGGGACAGTATCCCACTAATGAAAAACTGTTTTTT. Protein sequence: CATSRGQYPTNEKLFF.

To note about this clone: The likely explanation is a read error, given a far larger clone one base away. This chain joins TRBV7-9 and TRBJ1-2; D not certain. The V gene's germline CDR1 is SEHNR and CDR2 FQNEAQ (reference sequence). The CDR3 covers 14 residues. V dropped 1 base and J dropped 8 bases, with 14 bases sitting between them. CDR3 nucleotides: TGTGCCAGCAGCTTAGATACAGAGGCACCCGGCTACACCTTC. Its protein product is CASSLDTEAPGYTF.

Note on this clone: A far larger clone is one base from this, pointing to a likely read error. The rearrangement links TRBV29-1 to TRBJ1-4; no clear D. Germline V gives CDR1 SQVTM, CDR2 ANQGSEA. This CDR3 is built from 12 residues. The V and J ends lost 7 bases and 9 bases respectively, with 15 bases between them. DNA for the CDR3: TGCAGCGCTGGAGAATCGGATAAAAAACTGTTTTTT. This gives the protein CSAGESDKKLFF.

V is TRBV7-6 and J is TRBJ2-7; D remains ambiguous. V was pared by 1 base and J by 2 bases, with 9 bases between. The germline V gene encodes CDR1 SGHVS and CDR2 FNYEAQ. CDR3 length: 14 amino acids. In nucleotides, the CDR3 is TGTGCCAGCAGCTTAGAGACCTATACCTACGAGCAGTACTTC. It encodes CASSLETYTYEQYF.

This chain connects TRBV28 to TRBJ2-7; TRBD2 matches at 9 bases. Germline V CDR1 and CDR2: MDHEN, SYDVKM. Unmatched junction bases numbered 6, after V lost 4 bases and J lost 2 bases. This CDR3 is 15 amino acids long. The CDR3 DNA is TGTGCCAGCAGTTGGGCGGGAGGGCTTGCCTACGAGCAGTACTTC. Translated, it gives CASSWAGGLAYEQYF.

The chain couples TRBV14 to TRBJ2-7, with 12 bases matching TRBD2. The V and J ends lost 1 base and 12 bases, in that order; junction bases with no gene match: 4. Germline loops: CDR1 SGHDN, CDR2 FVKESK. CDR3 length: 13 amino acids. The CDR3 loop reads CASSQAGTSGLYF. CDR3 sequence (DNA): TGTGCCAGCAGCCAAGCTGGGACTAGCGGGTTGTACTTC.

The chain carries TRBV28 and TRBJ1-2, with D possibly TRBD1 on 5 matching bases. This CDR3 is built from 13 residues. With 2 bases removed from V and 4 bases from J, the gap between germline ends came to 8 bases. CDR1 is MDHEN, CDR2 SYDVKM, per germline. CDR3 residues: CASSLTGTYGYTF. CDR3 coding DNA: TGTGCCAGCAGTTTAACGGGGACCTATGGCTACACCTTC.

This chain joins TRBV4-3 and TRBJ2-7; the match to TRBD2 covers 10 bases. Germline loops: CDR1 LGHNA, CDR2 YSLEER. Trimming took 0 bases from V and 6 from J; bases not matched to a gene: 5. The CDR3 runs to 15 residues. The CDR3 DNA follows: TGCGCCAGCAGCCAAGATCTAGCGGGAGAAGGCGAGCAGTACTTC. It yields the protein CASSQDLAGEGEQYF.

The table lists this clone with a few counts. The CDR3 region has the DNA TGCGCCAGCAGCCAAGATTGGACAGGGGCCTTCTACGAGCAGTACTTC. Translated, it gives CASSQDWTGAFYEQYF. The chain joins TRBV4-3 to TRBJ2-7; 9 nucleotides agree with TRBD1. CDR3 size: 16 residues. CDR1 is LGHNA, CDR2 YSLEER, per germline. Trimming cost V 0 bases and J 3 bases; bases outside gene matches: 6.

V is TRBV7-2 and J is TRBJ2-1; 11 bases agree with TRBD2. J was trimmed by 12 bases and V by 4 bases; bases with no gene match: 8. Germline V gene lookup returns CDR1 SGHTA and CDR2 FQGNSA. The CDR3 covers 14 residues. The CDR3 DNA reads TGTGCCAGCAGCTACGGGACTAGCGGACAGGTGCAGTTCTTC. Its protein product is CASSYGTSGQVQFF.

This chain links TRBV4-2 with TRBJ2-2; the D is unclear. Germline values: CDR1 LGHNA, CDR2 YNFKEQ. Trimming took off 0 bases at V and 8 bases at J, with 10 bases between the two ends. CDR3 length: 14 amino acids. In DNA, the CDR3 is TGTGCCAGCAGCCAAGATCTGGGTCCGGGGGAGCTGTTTTTT. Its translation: CASSQDLGPGELFF.

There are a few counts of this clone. The CDR3 spells CASSLDRGPTEAFF. CDR3 bases: TGTGCCAGCAGCTTAGATCGCGGACCTACTGAAGCTTTCTTT. The rearrangement uses TRBV7-3 and TRBJ1-1; the D is unclear. CDR1 and CDR2 from the germline V gene are SGHTA and FQGTGA. Trimming removed 2 bases at V and 5 bases at J, with 12 bases between. The CDR3 has 14 amino acids.

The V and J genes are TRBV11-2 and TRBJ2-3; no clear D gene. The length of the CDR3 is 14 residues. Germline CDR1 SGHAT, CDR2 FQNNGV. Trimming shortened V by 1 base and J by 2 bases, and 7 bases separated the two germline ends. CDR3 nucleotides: TGTGCCAGCAGCTTAGCCAGGATCACAGATACGCAGTATTTT. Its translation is CASSLARITDTQYF.

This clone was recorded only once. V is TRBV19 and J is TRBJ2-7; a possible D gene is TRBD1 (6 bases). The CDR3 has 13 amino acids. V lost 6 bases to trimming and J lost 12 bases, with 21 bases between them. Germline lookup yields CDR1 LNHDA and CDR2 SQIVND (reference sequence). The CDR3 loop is CASSEPGQWKPYF. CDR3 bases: TGTGCCAGTAGCGAACCAGGACAGTGGAAGCCGTACTTC.

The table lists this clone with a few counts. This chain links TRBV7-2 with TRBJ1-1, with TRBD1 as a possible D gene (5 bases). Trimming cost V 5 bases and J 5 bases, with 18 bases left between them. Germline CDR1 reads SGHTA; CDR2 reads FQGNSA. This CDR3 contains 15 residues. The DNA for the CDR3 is TGTGCCAGCAGCCCCCTCGCTCGCGGGGCAACTGAAGCTTTCTTT. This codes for CASSPLARGATEAFF.

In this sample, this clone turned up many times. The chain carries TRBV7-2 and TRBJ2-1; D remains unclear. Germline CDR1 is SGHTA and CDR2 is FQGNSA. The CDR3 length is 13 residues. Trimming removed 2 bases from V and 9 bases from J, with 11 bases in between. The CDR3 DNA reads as TGTGCCAGCAGCTTAAATCGGGCTGGTGAGCAGTTCTTC. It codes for CASSLNRAGEQFF.

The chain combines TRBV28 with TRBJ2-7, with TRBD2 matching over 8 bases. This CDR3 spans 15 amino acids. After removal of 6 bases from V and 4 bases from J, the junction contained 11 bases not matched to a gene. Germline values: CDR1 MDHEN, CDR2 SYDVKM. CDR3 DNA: TGTGCCAGCAGCGGGGGGGCAGGGGTACGGTACGAGCAGTACTTC. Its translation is CASSGGAGVRYEQYF.

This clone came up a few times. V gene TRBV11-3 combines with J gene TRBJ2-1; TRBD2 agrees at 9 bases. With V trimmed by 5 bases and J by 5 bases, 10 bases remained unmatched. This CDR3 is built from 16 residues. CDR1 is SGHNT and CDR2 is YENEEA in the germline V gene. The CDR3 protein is CASSASPGLANNEQFF. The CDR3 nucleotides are TGTGCCAGCAGCGCCTCACCGGGACTAGCCAACAATGAGCAGTTCTTC.

As DNA, the CDR3 is TGTGCCAGCAGTTTATCCCTCCTTAGTGAGGGCAACACCGGGGAGCTGTTTTTT. Translating it yields CASSLSLLSEGNTGELFF. V and J are TRBV28 and TRBJ2-2, with D maybe TRBD2 (5 bases). The CDR3 is 18 residues long. Looked up from germline, CDR1 is MDHEN and CDR2 is SYDVKM. Trimming cost V 1 base and J 2 bases, with 17 bases left between them.

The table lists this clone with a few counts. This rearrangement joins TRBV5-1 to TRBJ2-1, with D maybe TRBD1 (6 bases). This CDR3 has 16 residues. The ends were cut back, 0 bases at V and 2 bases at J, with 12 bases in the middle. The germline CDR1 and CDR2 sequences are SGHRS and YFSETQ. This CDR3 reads CASSLAVAGAYNEQFF. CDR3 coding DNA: TGCGCCAGCAGCTTGGCTGTGGCAGGGGCCTACAATGAGCAGTTCTTC.

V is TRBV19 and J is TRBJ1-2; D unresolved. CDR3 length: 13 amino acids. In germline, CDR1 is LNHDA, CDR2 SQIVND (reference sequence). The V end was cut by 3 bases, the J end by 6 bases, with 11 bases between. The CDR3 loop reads CASSIGRLDGYTF. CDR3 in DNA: TGTGCCAGTAGTATCGGCCGCTTGGATGGCTACACCTTC.

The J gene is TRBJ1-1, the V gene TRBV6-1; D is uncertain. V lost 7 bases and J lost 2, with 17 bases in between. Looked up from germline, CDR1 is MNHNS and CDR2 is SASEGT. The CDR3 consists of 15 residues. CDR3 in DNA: TGTGCCAGCACCCGCAATGTCGGCTCAAACACTGAAGCTTTCTTT. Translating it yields CASTRNVGSNTEAFF.

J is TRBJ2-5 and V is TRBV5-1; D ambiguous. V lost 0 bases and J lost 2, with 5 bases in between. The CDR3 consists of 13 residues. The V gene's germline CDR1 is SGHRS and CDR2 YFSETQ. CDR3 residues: CASSLALQETQYF. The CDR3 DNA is TGCGCCAGCAGCTTGGCCTTACAAGAGACCCAGTACTTC.

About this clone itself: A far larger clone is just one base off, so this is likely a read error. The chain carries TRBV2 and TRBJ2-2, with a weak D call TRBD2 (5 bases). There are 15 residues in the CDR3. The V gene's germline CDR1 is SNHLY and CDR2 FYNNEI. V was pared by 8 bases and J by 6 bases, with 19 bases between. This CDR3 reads CASGARPWRAGELFF. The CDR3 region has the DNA TGTGCCAGCGGTGCGAGACCTTGGCGGGCCGGGGAGCTGTTTTTT. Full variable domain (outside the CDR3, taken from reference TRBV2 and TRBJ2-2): EPEVTQTPSHQVTQMGQEVILRCVPISNHLYFYWYRQILGQKVEFLVSFYNNEISEKSEIFDDQFSVERPDGSNFTLKIRSTKLEDSAMYFCASGARPWRAGELFFGEGSRLTVL.

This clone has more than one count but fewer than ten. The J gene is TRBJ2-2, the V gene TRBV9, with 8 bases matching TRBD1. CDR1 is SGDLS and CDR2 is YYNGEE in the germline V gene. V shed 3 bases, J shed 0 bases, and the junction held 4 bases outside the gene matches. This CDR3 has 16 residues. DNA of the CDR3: TGTGCCAGCAGCGCTGGGACAGGACCGAACACCGGGGAGCTGTTTTTT. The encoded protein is CASSAGTGPNTGELFF. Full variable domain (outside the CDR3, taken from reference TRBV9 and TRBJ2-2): DSGVTQTPKHLITATGQRVTLRCSPRSGDLSVYWYQQSLDQGLQFLIQYYNGEERAKGNILERFSAQQFPDLHSELNLSSLELGDSALYFCASSAGTGPNTGELFFGEGSRLTVL.

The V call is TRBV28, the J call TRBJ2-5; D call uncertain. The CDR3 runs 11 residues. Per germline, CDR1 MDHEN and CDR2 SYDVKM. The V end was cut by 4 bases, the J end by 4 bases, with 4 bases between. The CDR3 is CASSYLETQYF. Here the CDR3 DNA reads TGTGCCAGCAGTTACCTAGAGACCCAGTACTTC.